The entry below gives a single T cell receptor beta chain sequence along with its context. In terms of age and location, participants ranged from about 18 to 95 years and lived in fewer than 30 US areas. A case of COVID-19 had been met by exposed participants within 2 weeks before study entry. The data were obtained in a study of blood T cell repertoires in COVID-19. At the level of the study: PBMCs, B-cell-depleted T cells, or T cells were the source of the cDNA or gDNA that made up the material.

Here immunoSEQ multiplex PCR was the method, and the copy in TCRdb shows in-frame clones only, minus some. The table has a few hundred thousand clones, around 90% seen once; the top ten hold over 12%. J lost 6 bases, V lost 5 bases, and 6 bases had no gene match. The CDR3 is made up of 14 amino acids. Germline V gives CDR1 MNHEY, CDR2 SVGEGT. The sequencing input was PBMCs or T cells enriched from blood (not recorded which). The TCR sequence derives from a man aged 25 to 45 who had been exposed to COVID-19. The chain uses TRBV6-2 or TRBV6-3 and TRBJ2-3; 9 bases align to TRBD2. For the CDR3, the DNA is TGTGCCAGCAGTGCAGCGGGGGGACGGGATACGCAGTATTTT. It translates to CASSAAGGRDTQYF.